This record looks at one TCR beta chain sequence and its context. A much larger clone is a single base away; this may be a read error. This entry comes from a study of regulatory T cells in long-lasting Graves disease. Time point described: newly diagnosed GD, antithyroid drugs for less than 3 months. There was RNA extracted from PBMCs, and the TCR library was made from it. Library construction for TCR beta used iRepertoire HTBI primers and Arm-PCR of CDR3 regions. TCRdb independently ran MiXCR on the multiplex PCR reads; one entry per CDR3 protein. In the table there are approximately 400,000 distinct CDR3 sequences, 15% of which are singletons. Per germline, CDR1 MNHEY and CDR2 SMNVEV (reference sequence). This CDR3 is 13 amino acids long. This sample was shared with a second study, whose subject was T cells in Graves' hyperthyroidism and ophthalmopathy.

The receptor comes from a woman aged 40 to 49 with Graves disease. The sequencing used peripheral blood mononuclear cells (PBMCs), collected at new diagnosis, from a patient treated with antithyroid drugs. The rearrangement links TRBV27 to TRBJ2-1, with TRBD2 matching over 8 bases. The CDR3 DNA sequence: TGTGCCAGCAGTGCGGGAGGCTACGATGAGCAGTTCTTC. Translating it yields CASSAGGYDEQFF.